This T cell receptor (beta chain) was captured in a study of OX40 agonist ivuxolimab in advanced cancers. In terms of the full investigation: Ivuxolimab, which targeted the costimulatory receptor OX40 (CD134), was an agonistic, fully human IgG2 monoclonal antibody. Intravenous ivuxolimab was administered to patients every 2 weeks at six dose levels: 0.01, 0.1, 0.3, 1.5, 3 and 10 mg/kg. Of the roughly 52 dose-escalation patients, hepatocellular carcinoma was present in about 20, melanoma in around 15, renal cell carcinoma in 9 and head and neck cancer in 9. In the dose-escalation cohort, 70% to 90% of patients were male, and the mean age was 60 years with a range of about 20 to 80. Prior anti-PD-1, anti-PD-L1 or anti-CTLA-4 therapy was permitted, and checkpoint inhibitors had been received by approximately 39% of dose-escalation patients. Partial responses occurred in three dose-escalation patients: two with cutaneous melanoma and one with hepatocellular carcinoma. The point of sequencing TCRbeta in the periphery was to test whether ivuxolimab changed TCR sequence diversity and drove clonal T-cell expansion. The paper reports the monotherapy dose-escalation portion (N = 52 patients) of the phase I ivuxolimab trial. General study outcomes and caveats: Low levels of normalized T-cell clonal expansion were also seen in some nonresponding patients. After ivuxolimab, expanded clones were on average more numerous among CD8+ T cells than among CD4+ T cells. Partial responders in the 0.1-3.0 mg/kg groups had among the lowest normalized peripheral clonal expansion, especially among CD8+ T cells. Which antigens the clonally expanded peripheral T cells were specific for was not determined. At doses of 0.1 to 3.0 mg/kg, clonal expansion of both CD4+ and CD8+ T cells in blood was seen between baseline and week 6.

Regarding this clone: The target of this receptor is not known. No base qualities exist here, and no much larger clone lies one base off it.

A distance of 16 bases separates the germline ends of V and J, which lose 0 bases and 5 bases respectively. From its cysteine to its phenylalanine, the CDR3 spans 16 amino acids. The sequence is cut down to CDR3 DNA, 48 bases in frame from base 1. As encoded in the germline V gene, CDR1 is SGHTA while CDR2 is FQGNSA. To sequence the TCRbeta CDR3 region, genomic DNA was isolated from the sorted cells. The immunoSEQ Assay was used for sequencing of TCRbeta CDR3 regions. Here the immuneACCESS table is served through TCRdb, limited to in-frame sequences with V and J called. Missing clones are a known gap in these copies; in checked studies unresolved V genes cover under half, and the rest lacks a known reason. For this sample there are about 64,000 clones; around 93% appear just once. 0.44% of the sample rests with the top ten. Patients with autoimmune disease history or receiving systemic immunosuppression were excluded from the trial. Peripheral blood for TCR sequencing was drawn from every dose cohort at baseline, at cycle 4 day 1 and at cycle 7 day 1. Samples came from an open-label, multicenter, first-in-human phase I dose-escalation trial of ivuxolimab. Adults with locally advanced or metastatic melanoma, renal cell carcinoma, hepatocellular carcinoma or head and neck squamous cell carcinoma were enrolled in the trial. Before TCR sequencing, CD4+ and CD8+ T cells were separately sorted from peripheral blood.

The V and J genes are TRBV7-2 and TRBJ1-1, and TRBD1 may be the D gene, going by 5 matching bases. Sample: CD4+ or CD8+ T cells sorted from blood, taken in a trial of the OX40 agonist ivuxolimab. The sequence came from an adult with an advanced solid tumor such as melanoma, head and neck, liver or kidney cancer. The DNA sequence is TGTGCCAGCAGCTTAGCTGGGGGGGGATTCGAGACTGAAGCTTTCTTT. Translation gives CASSLAGGGFETEAFF. Outside the CDR3, residues come from the reference TRBV7-2 and TRBJ1-1 proteins, so the full variable domain is: GAGVSQSPSNKVTEKGKDVELRCDPISGHTALYWYRQSLGQGLEFLIYFQGNSAPDKSGLPSDRFSAERTGGSVSTLTIQRTQQEDSAVYLCASSLAGGGFETEAFFGQGTRLTVV.